The clone carrying this T cell receptor (beta chain) was seen a single time. Germline V gene data show CDR1 as MDHEN and CDR2 as SYDVKM. V was clipped by 6 bases and J by 9 bases, with 14 bases between them. The CDR3 runs 12 residues. TCRdb fed the RT-PCR reads into MiXCR, producing one record per CDR3 protein. The sample has approximately 200,000 distinct CDR3 sequences, 41% seen once. These data are taken from a study of patients and donors after allogeneic stem cell transplantation. Sequenced: blood, either unsorted or a sorted T cell fraction (not recorded which). This TCR was sampled from a human donor who was either an allogeneic HSCT recipient or a stem cell or donor lymphocyte infusion donor (not recorded which). It is not recorded whose cells these are; they may come from a transplant donor. This chain connects TRBV28 to TRBJ1-2; unclear D gene. The CDR3, as DNA: TGTGCCAGCAGATTGGGTGCAGTACGCTACACCTTC. Its protein is CASRLGAVRYTF.